Listed below are T cell receptor beta chains from one sample, sequenced in a study of blood T cell repertoires in COVID-19. The table came from immunoSEQ multiplex PCR; TCRdb's copy has only in-frame clones and leaves some out. Of around 120,000 clones listed, more than 60% are singletons. Sequencing input: peripheral blood. The receptors derive from a man between 65 and 79 years old with acute or convalescent COVID-19. The CDR3 runs from the conserved cysteine through the conserved F or W. A D gene is named only where the DNA matches it firmly. Only some rows state a clone size, as once, few, many or a class for expanded clones.

v_gene	j_gene	d_gene	abundance	CDR3aa	CDR3nt
TRBV12-5	TRBJ2-7	TRBD1	-	CASGLVLGQGPYEQYF	TGTGCTAGTGGTTTGGTACTCGGACAGGGCCCCTACGAGCAGTACTTC
TRBV7-3	TRBJ1-2	-	-	CASSLNGEDGYTF	TGTGCCAGCAGCTTAAACGGGGAAGACGGCTACACCTTC
TRBV7-2	TRBJ2-3	-	-	CASSLGGATDTQYF	TGTGCCAGCAGCTTAGGTGGGGCCACAGATACGCAGTATTTT
TRBV6-5	TRBJ1-5	-	-	CASSTQGGEDQPQHF	TGTGCCAGCAGTACCCAGGGAGGGGAGGACCAGCCCCAGCATTTT
TRBV2	TRBJ2-7	TRBD1	-	CASSDRGLEQYF	TGTGCCAGCAGTGACAGGGGGCTTGAGCAGTACTTC
TRBV6-5	TRBJ2-5	-	few	CASCTRGRLETQYF	TGTGCCAGTTGCACACGAGGTCGTTTAGAGACCCAGTACTTC
TRBV18	TRBJ1-1	TRBD1	-	CASSPPVLDRGGTEAFF	TGTGCCAGCTCACCACCGGTATTGGACAGGGGAGGAACTGAAGCTTTCTTT
TRBV21-1	TRBJ2-5	-	-	CASLNKRPQYF	TGTGCCAGCCTAAATAAGCGGCCCCAGTACTTC
TRBV19	TRBJ1-1	-	many	CASSILGATGNTEAFF	TGTGCCAGTAGTATTCTCGGGGCGACAGGGAACACTGAAGCTTTCTTT
TRBV5-5	TRBJ2-7	TRBD2	-	CASSSRGEGGEQYF	TGTGCCAGCAGCTCCCGGGGGGAAGGCGGCGAGCAGTACTTC
TRBV12-3/TRBV12-4	TRBJ1-1	-	-	CASSLYMNTEAFF	TGTGCCAGCAGTTTATATATGAACACTGAAGCTTTCTTT
TRBV3-1/TRBV3-2	TRBJ2-2	TRBD2	-	CASSRRLADTGELFF	TGTGCCAGCAGTCGAAGACTAGCGGACACCGGGGAGCTGTTTTTT